This T cell receptor (beta chain) was recorded in a study of regulatory dendritic cells for organ transplantation. Study-level results: Regulatory dendritic cells appeared to expand memory CD8+ clones less than mature ones. Alloreactive memory CD8+ T cell pools varied considerably between individuals.

Germline assignment: CDR1 MNHNY and CDR2 SVGAGI (reference sequence). Trimming stripped 6 bases from V and 0 bases from J, with 8 bases between. The CDR3 is 13 residues long. On this clone: No antigen is known for it.

The repertoire was sequenced with immunoSEQ multiplex PCR; TCRdb's copy has only in-frame clones and lacks some. This table holds 30,000 or so clones, approximately 81% found once. CD4+ or CD8+ T cells were sorted as naive CD45RA+ or memory CD45RO+. This sequence was found in a human donor in good health. Sequencing used naive CD8+ T cells from blood. The subset denotes: CD45RA+ naive T cells. The chain is built from TRBV6-6 and TRBJ1-2; D is unresolved. Written as DNA, the CDR3 is TGTGCCAGCAGATTTACAGCTAACTATGGCTACACCTTC. As protein: CASRFTANYGYTF.